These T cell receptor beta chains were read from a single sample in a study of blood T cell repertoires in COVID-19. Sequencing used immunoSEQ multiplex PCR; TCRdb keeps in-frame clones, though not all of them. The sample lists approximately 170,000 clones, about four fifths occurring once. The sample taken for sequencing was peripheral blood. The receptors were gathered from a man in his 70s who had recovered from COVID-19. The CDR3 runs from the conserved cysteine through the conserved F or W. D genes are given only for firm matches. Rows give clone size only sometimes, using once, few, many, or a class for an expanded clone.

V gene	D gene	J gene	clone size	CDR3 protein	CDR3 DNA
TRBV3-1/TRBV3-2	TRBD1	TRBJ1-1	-	CASSQASSGTGAFF	TGTGCCAGCAGCCAAGCCTCCTCCGGGACAGGAGCTTTCTTT
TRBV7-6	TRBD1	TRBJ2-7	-	CASSSGQGMSYEQYF	TGTGCCAGCAGCTCCGGACAGGGGATGTCCTACGAGCAGTACTTC
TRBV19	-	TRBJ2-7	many	CASSMGGGPYEQYF	TGTGCCAGTAGTATGGGGGGAGGACCCTACGAGCAGTACTTC
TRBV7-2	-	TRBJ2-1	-	CASSFRGLTNEQFF	TGTGCCAGCAGCTTTAGAGGACTAACCAATGAGCAGTTCTTC
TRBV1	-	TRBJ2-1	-	CTSSLRCGGQNEQFF	TGCACCAGCAGCCTTAGGTGCGGGGGGCAGAATGAGCAGTTCTTC
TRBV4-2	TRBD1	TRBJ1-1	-	CASSPDREGSERAFF	TGTGCCAGCAGCCCGGACAGGGAGGGGAGCGAGAGAGCTTTCTTT
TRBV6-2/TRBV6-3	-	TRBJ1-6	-	CASSYLQGNSPLHF	TGTGCCAGCAGTTACCTACAGGGTAACTCACCCCTCCACTTT
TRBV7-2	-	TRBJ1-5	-	CASSPEQGLANQPQHF	TGTGCCAGCAGCCCCGAACAGGGTTTGGCAAATCAGCCCCAGCATTTT
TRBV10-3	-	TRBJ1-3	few	CAISDGNSGNTIYF	TGTGCCATCAGTGACGGTAACTCTGGAAACACCATATATTTT
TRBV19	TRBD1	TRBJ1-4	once	CASSGTGQANEKLFF	TGTGCCAGTAGCGGAACGGGACAGGCCAATGAAAAACTGTTTTTT
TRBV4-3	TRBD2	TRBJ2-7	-	CASSQDETSGRAVFYEQYF	TGCGCCAGCAGCCAAGATGAGACTAGCGGGAGGGCCGTCTTCTACGAGCAGTACTTC
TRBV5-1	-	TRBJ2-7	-	CASSWTGSSYEQYF	TGCGCCAGCAGCTGGACGGGATCCTCCTACGAGCAGTACTTC
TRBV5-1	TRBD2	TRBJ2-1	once	CASSSLAGGPSEQFF	TGCGCCAGCAGCTCCCTAGCGGGAGGGCCCAGTGAGCAGTTCTTC
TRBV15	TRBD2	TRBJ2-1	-	CATSRAGLAPGGEQFF	TGTGCCACCAGCAGAGCCGGACTAGCCCCCGGGGGGGAGCAGTTCTTC
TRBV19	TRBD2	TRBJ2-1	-	CASSIESSGRFQFF	TGTGCCAGTAGTATAGAGTCAAGCGGGAGATTTCAGTTCTTC
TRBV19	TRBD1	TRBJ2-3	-	CASSQQGTDTQYF	TGTGCCAGTAGTCAACAGGGGACAGATACGCAGTATTTT
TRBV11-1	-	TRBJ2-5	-	CASSPTGQETQYF	TGTGCCAGCAGCCCAACAGGGCAGGAGACCCAGTACTTC
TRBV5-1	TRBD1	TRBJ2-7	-	CASSIRQGSGEQYF	TGCGCCAGCAGCATAAGACAGGGAAGCGGCGAGCAGTACTTC
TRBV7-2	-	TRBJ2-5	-	CASTSRLGRVQETQYF	TGTGCCAGCACCTCTAGACTGGGCAGGGTACAAGAGACCCAGTACTTC
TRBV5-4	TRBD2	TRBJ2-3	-	CASSLGGTSGISDTQYF	TGTGCCAGCAGCTTGGGAGGGACTAGCGGGATTTCGGATACGCAGTATTTT
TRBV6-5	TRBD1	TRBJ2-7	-	CASSPGTGSHEQYF	TGTGCCAGCAGCCCCGGGACAGGGAGCCACGAGCAGTACTTC